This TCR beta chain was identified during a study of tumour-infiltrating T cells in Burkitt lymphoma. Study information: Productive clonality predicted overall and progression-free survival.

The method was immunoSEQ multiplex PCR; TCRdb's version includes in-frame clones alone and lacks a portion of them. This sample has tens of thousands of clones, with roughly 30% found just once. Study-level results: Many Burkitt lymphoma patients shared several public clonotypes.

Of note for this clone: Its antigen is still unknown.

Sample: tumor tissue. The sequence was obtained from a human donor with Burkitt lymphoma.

The CDR3 region has the DNA TGTGCCACCTCAGTGGCGGGGGGCCCCTACAATGAGCAGTTCTTC. Translating it yields CATSVAGGPYNEQFF. V gene TRBV21-1 combines with J gene TRBJ2-1; the D segment call TRBD2 is taken from the table without a DNA check. TRBV21-1 is given as a pseudogene. This CDR3 is 15 amino acids long.